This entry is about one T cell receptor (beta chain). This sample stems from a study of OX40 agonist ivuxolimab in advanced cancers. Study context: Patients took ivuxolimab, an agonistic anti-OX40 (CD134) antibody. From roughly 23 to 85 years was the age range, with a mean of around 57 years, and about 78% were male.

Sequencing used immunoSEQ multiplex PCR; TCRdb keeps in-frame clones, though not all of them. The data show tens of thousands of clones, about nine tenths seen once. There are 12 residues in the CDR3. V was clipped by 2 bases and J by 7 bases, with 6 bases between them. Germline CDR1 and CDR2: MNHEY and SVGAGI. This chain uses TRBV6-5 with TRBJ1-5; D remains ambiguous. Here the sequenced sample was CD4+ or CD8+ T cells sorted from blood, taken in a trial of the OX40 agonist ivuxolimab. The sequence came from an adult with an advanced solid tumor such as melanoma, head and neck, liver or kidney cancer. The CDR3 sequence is CASSYAGQPQHF. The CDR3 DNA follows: TGTGCCAGCAGTTACGCCGGGCAGCCCCAGCATTTT.